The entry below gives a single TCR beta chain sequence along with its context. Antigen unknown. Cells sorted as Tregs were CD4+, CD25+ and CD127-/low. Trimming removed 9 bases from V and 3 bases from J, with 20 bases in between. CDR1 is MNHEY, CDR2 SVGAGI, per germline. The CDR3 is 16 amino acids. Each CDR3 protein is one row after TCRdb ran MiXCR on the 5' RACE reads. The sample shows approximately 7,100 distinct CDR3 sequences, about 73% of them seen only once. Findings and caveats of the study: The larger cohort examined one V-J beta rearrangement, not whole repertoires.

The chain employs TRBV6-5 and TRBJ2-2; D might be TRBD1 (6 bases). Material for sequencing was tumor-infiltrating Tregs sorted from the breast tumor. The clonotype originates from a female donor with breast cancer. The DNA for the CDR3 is TGTGCCAGTCAAAGTCGTCAGGGGAAGTACACCGGGGAGCTGTTTTTT. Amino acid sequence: CASQSRQGKYTGELFF.